A selection of T cell receptor beta chains follows, all from one sample in a study of T cells after yellow fever vaccination. Via MiXCR, TCRdb re-called the 5' RACE reads, giving one row per CDR3 protein. The sample includes 130,000 or so distinct CDR3 sequences, about 16% seen only once; the top ten take roughly 43%. The material sequenced was CD8+ T cells sorted from PBMCs, taken 5 days after the yellow fever booster vaccination. The receptors come from a man between 18 and 29 years old who received the YFV17D yellow fever vaccine. CDR3s include the opening cysteine and the closing phenylalanine or tryptophan. Each record gives: J gene, clone size, D gene, CDR3 length, V gene, CDR3 protein, CDR3 DNA. A D gene is named only where the DNA matches it firmly. Clone size is shown for a subset of rows, as once, few, many or a class of expanded clone.

J: TRBJ2-5; size: NA; D: TRBD2; length: 17; V: TRBV9; CDR3: CASSPPWEAGYQETQYF; DNA: TGTGCCAGCAGCCCCCCTTGGGAAGCGGGGTACCAAGAGACCCAGTACTTC
J: TRBJ2-2; size: few; D: NA; length: 14; V: TRBV15; CDR3: CATSLTQNTGELFF; DNA: TGTGCCACCAGCCTGACACAGAACACCGGGGAGCTGTTTTTT
J: TRBJ1-2; size: many; D: NA; length: 17; V: TRBV9; CDR3: CASSVENWQGIPYGYTF; DNA: TGTGCCAGCAGCGTAGAGAATTGGCAGGGGATTCCCTATGGCTACACCTTC
J: TRBJ2-3; size: few; D: NA; length: 15; V: TRBV4-1; CDR3: CASSQTRVGSDTQYF; DNA: TGCGCCAGCAGCCAGACGAGGGTCGGGTCAGATACGCAGTATTTT
J: TRBJ2-1; size: NA; D: TRBD2; length: 17; V: TRBV4-1; CDR3: CASSQFSGLADHNEQFF; DNA: TGCGCCAGCAGCCAGTTCTCCGGCCTAGCGGATCACAATGAGCAGTTCTTC
J: TRBJ1-1; size: NA; D: NA; length: 12; V: TRBV19; CDR3: CASSIGVTEAFF; DNA: TGTGCCAGTAGTATCGGGGTCACTGAAGCTTTCTTT
J: TRBJ1-2; size: NA; D: NA; length: 15; V: TRBV4-1; CDR3: CASSSRRGANYGYTF; DNA: TGCGCCAGCAGCTCCCGTCGCGGGGCAAACTATGGCTACACCTTC
J: TRBJ1-3; size: few; D: NA; length: 12; V: TRBV7-9; CDR3: CASSSLPAGTYF; DNA: TGTGCCAGCAGCTCTCTCCCGGCAGGGACTTATTTT
J: TRBJ1-1; size: NA; D: NA; length: 13; V: TRBV5-1; CDR3: CASQLGWNTEAFF; DNA: TGCGCCAGCCAATTGGGCTGGAACACTGAAGCTTTCTTT
J: TRBJ2-3; size: many; D: NA; length: 13; V: TRBV6-5; CDR3: CASSHIRQDTQYF; DNA: TGTGCCAGCAGTCACATACGGCAGGATACGCAGTATTTT
J: TRBJ2-5; size: few; D: TRBD2; length: 12; V: TRBV12-3/TRBV12-4; CDR3: CASSITSGDTYF; DNA: TGTGCCAGCAGTATTACTAGCGGGGACACCTACTTC
J: TRBJ1-1; size: few; D: NA; length: 14; V: TRBV29-1; CDR3: CSVVTQGRNTEAFF; DNA: TGCAGCGTTGTCACCCAGGGGAGGAACACTGAAGCTTTCTTT
J: TRBJ2-7; size: NA; D: NA; length: 16; V: TRBV7-9; CDR3: CASSLGTTGAGDEQYF; DNA: TGTGCCAGCAGCTTAGGAACGACCGGGGCGGGCGACGAGCAGTACTTC
J: TRBJ1-6; size: few; D: NA; length: 14; V: TRBV2; CDR3: CASRALTFDSPLHF; DNA: TGTGCCAGCAGGGCCCTTACCTTCGATTCACCCCTCCACTTT
J: TRBJ2-7; size: few; D: NA; length: 18; V: TRBV6-5; CDR3: CASSYLDPGALHSYEQYF; DNA: TGTGCCAGCAGTTACCTTGACCCAGGGGCCTTGCACTCCTACGAGCAGTACTTC
J: TRBJ1-1; size: few; D: NA; length: 13; V: TRBV4-1; CDR3: CASSPRVVNEAFF; DNA: TGCGCCAGCAGTCCCAGGGTGGTCAATGAAGCTTTCTTT
J: TRBJ2-5; size: few; D: NA; length: 10; V: TRBV6-6; CDR3: CASRRGTQYF; DNA: TGTGCCAGCAGGAGAGGGACCCAGTACTTC
J: TRBJ2-1; size: NA; D: TRBD2; length: 15; V: TRBV2; CDR3: CASSNLAGTHNEQFF; DNA: TGTGCCAGCAGTAATCTAGCGGGGACCCACAATGAGCAGTTCTTC
J: TRBJ1-1; size: many; D: TRBD1; length: 14; V: TRBV29-1; CDR3: CSVVDRGQGTEAFF; DNA: TGCAGCGTTGTCGACAGGGGGCAAGGAACTGAAGCTTTCTTT
J: TRBJ2-3; size: few; D: NA; length: 18; V: TRBV7-3; CDR3: CASSLTTPGATSADTQYF; DNA: TGTGCCAGCAGCTTAACGACCCCTGGGGCGACAAGCGCAGATACGCAGTATTTT
J: TRBJ2-2; size: few; D: NA; length: 14; V: TRBV12-3/TRBV12-4; CDR3: CASSPGISPGELFF; DNA: TGTGCCAGCAGTCCCGGGATCTCCCCCGGGGAGCTGTTTTTT
J: TRBJ2-7; size: NA; D: NA; length: 11; V: TRBV12-5; CDR3: CASLGAYEQYF; DNA: TGTGCTAGTTTAGGGGCCTACGAGCAGTACTTC
J: TRBJ1-5; size: NA; D: NA; length: 16; V: TRBV9; CDR3: CASSAGGGDLNQPQHF; DNA: TGTGCCAGCAGCGCCGGAGGGGGGGATTTAAATCAGCCCCAGCATTTT
J: TRBJ2-7; size: NA; D: TRBD1; length: 15; V: TRBV9; CDR3: CASSVRDSYNYEQYF; DNA: TGTGCCAGCAGCGTAAGGGACAGTTATAACTACGAGCAGTACTTC
J: TRBJ2-2; size: few; D: NA; length: 15; V: TRBV6-2/TRBV6-3; CDR3: CASSLGQTLSGELFF; DNA: TGTGCCAGCAGCCTCGGGCAGACTCTCTCCGGGGAGCTGTTTTTT
J: TRBJ2-1; size: many; D: NA; length: 12; V: TRBV9; CDR3: CASSVGYNEQFF; DNA: TGTGCCAGCAGCGTAGGCTACAATGAGCAGTTCTTC
J: TRBJ2-3; size: many; D: NA; length: 12; V: TRBV27; CDR3: CASSLGGHTQYF; DNA: TGTGCCAGCAGTTTGGGCGGTCATACGCAGTATTTT
J: TRBJ2-3; size: NA; D: TRBD1; length: 16; V: TRBV24-1; CDR3: CATSDDGTGVSDTQYF; DNA: TGTGCCACCAGTGATGACGGGACAGGGGTGTCCGATACGCAGTATTTT
J: TRBJ1-2; size: few; D: TRBD1; length: 15; V: TRBV14; CDR3: CASSQTRTGGGGYTF; DNA: TGTGCCAGCAGCCAAACTCGGACAGGGGGGGGCGGCTACACCTTC
J: TRBJ1-1; size: NA; D: NA; length: 15; V: TRBV7-2; CDR3: CASSLQDTWSTEAFF; DNA: TGTGCCAGCAGCTTACAGGACACTTGGAGCACTGAAGCTTTCTTT
J: TRBJ1-3; size: few; D: NA; length: 16; V: TRBV7-2; CDR3: CASSLAPIRPGNTIYF; DNA: TGTGCCAGCAGCTTAGCCCCAATTAGGCCCGGAAACACCATATATTTT
J: TRBJ2-1; size: few; D: NA; length: 13; V: TRBV10-3; CDR3: CAISEASYNEQFF; DNA: TGTGCCATCAGTGAGGCCTCCTACAATGAGCAGTTCTTC
J: TRBJ2-7; size: few; D: TRBD1; length: 14; V: TRBV11-2; CDR3: CASSPGQGRHEQYF; DNA: TGTGCCAGCAGCCCGGGACAGGGGAGGCACGAGCAGTACTTC
J: TRBJ1-2; size: few; D: TRBD1; length: 13; V: TRBV20-1; CDR3: CSAKTGGADGYTF; DNA: TGCAGTGCTAAGACAGGGGGCGCGGATGGCTACACCTTC
J: TRBJ2-5; size: NA; D: TRBD1; length: 16; V: TRBV9; CDR3: CASSTLGDRVVETQYF; DNA: TGTGCCAGCAGCACCCTCGGGGACAGGGTTGTGGAGACCCAGTACTTC
J: TRBJ2-5; size: NA; D: TRBD2; length: 18; V: TRBV7-9; CDR3: CASSHSGLAGGTRETQYF; DNA: TGTGCCAGCAGCCATTCCGGACTAGCGGGGGGTACCAGAGAGACCCAGTACTTC
J: TRBJ2-1; size: many; D: NA; length: 15; V: TRBV4-3; CDR3: CASSLRGSSYNEQFF; DNA: TGCGCCAGCAGCCTACGGGGGAGCTCCTACAATGAGCAGTTCTTC
J: TRBJ1-5; size: few; D: NA; length: 14; V: TRBV12-3/TRBV12-4; CDR3: CASSLGGKDQPQHF; DNA: TGTGCCAGCAGTTTGGGGGGGAAGGATCAGCCCCAGCATTTT
J: TRBJ1-6; size: NA; D: TRBD1; length: 14; V: TRBV5-4; CDR3: CASSLTGVNSPLHF; DNA: TGTGCCAGCAGCCTGACAGGGGTCAATTCACCCCTCCACTTT
J: TRBJ2-2; size: few; D: NA; length: 13; V: TRBV12-3/TRBV12-4; CDR3: CASGPLATGELFF; DNA: TGTGCCAGCGGTCCACTAGCCACCGGGGAGCTGTTTTTT
J: TRBJ1-5; size: few; D: TRBD1; length: 19; V: TRBV7-9; CDR3: CASSLGPGQGALKDQPQHF; DNA: TGTGCCAGCAGCTTGGGTCCGGGACAGGGGGCCCTAAAAGATCAGCCCCAGCATTTT
J: TRBJ2-2; size: few; D: NA; length: 14; V: TRBV7-9; CDR3: CASSLTSLAGELFF; DNA: TGTGCCAGCAGCTTAACGAGCCTAGCCGGGGAGCTGTTTTTT
J: TRBJ2-7; size: few; D: NA; length: 14; V: TRBV5-4; CDR3: CASSLVSSTHEQYF; DNA: TGTGCCAGCAGCTTGGTTTCTAGTACCCACGAGCAGTACTTC
J: TRBJ2-2; size: NA; D: NA; length: 14; V: TRBV7-3; CDR3: CASTPDRNTGELFF; DNA: TGTGCCAGCACCCCGGACCGGAACACCGGGGAGCTGTTTTTT
J: TRBJ2-3; size: NA; D: NA; length: 15; V: TRBV4-1; CDR3: CASSQGGSGGDTQYF; DNA: TGCGCCAGCAGCCAAGGTGGGAGCGGCGGAGATACGCAGTATTTT
J: TRBJ2-2; size: NA; D: NA; length: 16; V: TRBV5-1; CDR3: CASSLLQARGTGELFF; DNA: TGCGCCAGCAGCCTTCTACAGGCCCGGGGCACCGGGGAGCTGTTTTTT
J: TRBJ2-5; size: few; D: NA; length: 14; V: TRBV29-1; CDR3: CSVEDFAVVETQYF; DNA: TGCAGCGTTGAAGATTTTGCAGTTGTCGAGACCCAGTACTTC
J: TRBJ2-2; size: NA; D: NA; length: 12; V: TRBV20-1; CDR3: CSARGLTGELFF; DNA: TGCAGTGCTAGAGGCCTCACCGGGGAGCTGTTTTTT
J: TRBJ2-1; size: few; D: TRBD2; length: 16; V: TRBV6-5; CDR3: CASSYLYGGDYNEQFF; DNA: TGTGCCAGCAGTTACTTGTACGGGGGGGATTACAATGAGCAGTTCTTC
J: TRBJ2-3; size: NA; D: NA; length: 15; V: TRBV20-1; CDR3: CSARVIRGSTDTQYF; DNA: TGCAGTGCTAGAGTTATCAGGGGTAGCACAGATACGCAGTATTTT
J: TRBJ1-1; size: NA; D: NA; length: 13; V: TRBV11-2; CDR3: CASSYSRATEAFF; DNA: TGTGCCAGCAGCTACTCTCGGGCCACTGAAGCTTTCTTT
J: TRBJ2-7; size: NA; D: TRBD1; length: 15; V: TRBV29-1; CDR3: CSVELRTGRLYEQYF; DNA: TGCAGCGTTGAGCTCAGGACAGGGAGGTTATACGAGCAGTACTTC
J: TRBJ2-7; size: few; D: TRBD1; length: 15; V: TRBV13; CDR3: CASSLLGTGGPEQYF; DNA: TGTGCCAGCAGCTTATTAGGGACAGGGGGACCCGAGCAGTACTTC
J: TRBJ2-5; size: NA; D: TRBD1; length: 15; V: TRBV29-1; CDR3: CSVEGQGAHQETQYF; DNA: TGCAGCGTTGAGGGACAGGGGGCCCATCAAGAGACCCAGTACTTC
J: TRBJ2-1; size: NA; D: NA; length: 13; V: TRBV4-3; CDR3: CASSREEGNEQFF; DNA: TGCGCCAGCAGCAGGGAGGAGGGCAATGAGCAGTTCTTC
J: TRBJ2-5; size: NA; D: NA; length: 14; V: TRBV7-8; CDR3: CASSPTGDQETQYF; DNA: TGTGCCAGCAGCCCGACCGGGGACCAAGAGACCCAGTACTTC